This T cell receptor beta chain was identified in a study of shared clonotypes between healthy human individuals (dated by TCRdb to about 2020). With regard to the full study: A few men and a couple of women, aged 18 to 49 years, made up the cohort. For each donor, three plates each were used for CD4 naive and CD4 memory, two plates were used for CD8 naive, and one plate was used for CD8 memory. To estimate repertoire size and how much clonotype sharing occurs between individuals, the study deeply sequenced the blood TCR repertoires of five healthy adults. To increase sequencing depth and limit assay-specific biases, different laboratories used diverse techniques to prepare libraries and sequence TCR repertoires. Between about 0.8 and 9 billion PBMCs per donor were obtained by leukapheresis.

TCR CDR3 regions were amplified from genomic DNA by multiplex PCR using the deep immunoSEQ assay. Extracted genomic DNA from each cell subset was distributed evenly across all wells of several immunoSEQ 96-well plates, and each plate was treated as a replicate. Each replicate PCR for sorted subsets received about 180 ng genomic DNA, equal to some 32,000 T cell genomes. Purified libraries were measured with a Qubit 3.0 fluorometer, size-checked on a Bioanalyzer 2100, and measured again with the KAPA Library Quantification kit. A separate single-read 150-cycle Illumina NextSeq 550 flow cell was used to sequence each immunoSEQ 96-well plate. The authors processed their data as follows. Because the immunoSEQ output held only junctional sequences and lacked quality scores, the filtering could not match the filtering applied to full-length reads. To assign V/J genes and CDR3, sequences were annotated against IMGT germline references using PyIR, a Python wrapper for IgBLAST v1.9. Reads were removed for weak V/J assignments (E-value above 1e-6), missing CDR3, stop codons, out-of-frame junctions, or ambiguous translated residues. A V3J clonotype was defined by an identical inferred V gene, J gene, and CDR3 amino acid sequence. Percentage overlap between repertoires was computed as shared unique clonotypes divided by the size of the smaller repertoire. Repertoire richness was assessed with RTK rarefaction, the Chao1 estimator, and Recon v2.1 estimates of unobserved clonotypes. OLGA was used to compute generation probabilities for all TCRbeta clonotypes that the gDNA method yielded from a few donors. TCRdb obtained this table from immuneACCESS and retained in-frame rearrangements with V and J assigned. These tables miss some clones; where compared with another copy, unresolved V genes account for less than half of the shortfall, and the remainder is unexplained. The V and J calls and the clone size are those of that table, but D and trimming were determined from the DNA. The sample yields some 2 million clones; about 94% were counted once. The top ten constitute less than 1.5% of the sample.

The research as a whole found: Because the study included only a small number of donors, the genetic and exposure-history diversity represented was limited. Across a handful of donors, roughly 5.4% of naive CD4, 3% to 3.5% of naive CD8, roughly 2.3% of memory CD4, and 0.4% to 0.45% of memory CD8 clonotypes were shared. Naive subsets generally had larger estimated clonotype richness than memory subsets. Incomplete sequencing was indicated by rarefaction of sorted-subset datasets, despite the large sequencing depth. Sampling was restricted to blood, and TCR repertoires in tissues likely differ from the TCR repertoires found in blood. Compared with non-shared clonotypes, the clonotypes found in all four sorted-subset donors had higher generation probabilities. Based on pairwise subsampling, the degree of clonotype sharing among donors was expected to be affected by sequencing depth.

CD8 naive samples consisted of CD45RO-negative cells that were positively selected for CCR7, yielding a CD45RA+CCR7+ population without TemRA cells. The donors were healthy, HIV-negative adults who had no recently reported acute infections or vaccinations. All donors were Caucasian adults living in Nashville, Tennessee, USA. After blood collection by leukapheresis, PBMCs were isolated using Ficoll-Histopaque density gradient centrifugation and then cryopreserved in the vapor phase of liquid nitrogen. Purity and quantity of every magnetically sorted T cell population were checked by analytical flow cytometry. Each sorted fraction had its genomic DNA isolated and then quantified by UV absorbance on a Nanodrop 2000c. On this clone: What this receptor recognizes is not known. Base quality data are lacking; no much larger clone is found one base away.

CDR1 SGHDT and CDR2 YYEEEE are derived from the germline V gene. From its cysteine to its phenylalanine, the CDR3 spans 14 amino acids. The DNA shown is the 42-base CDR3, in frame from base 1. Trimming leaves V shorter by 3 bases and J shorter by 14 bases, with the junction holding 9 bases beyond the gene matches. What was sequenced was naive CD8+ T cells sorted from blood. Explained via the paper, the cell subset or site label denotes: CD45RA+CCR7+. This chain is built from TRBV5-6 and TRBJ1-6; 9 bases in the middle match TRBD1. The TCR was taken from a man aged 18 to 30 in good health. In nucleotides, the sequence is TGTGCCAGCAGCTCGGGGACAGGGTTATCAACCCTCCACTTT. It codes for CASSSGTGLSTLHF.